These 28 T cell receptor beta chains originate from one sample sequenced in a study of PD-L1 blockade in urothelial cancer. Time point in this sample: pretreatment peripheral blood. Measured with immunoSEQ multiplex PCR; TCRdb has only the in-frame clones, and not every one. This table has tens of thousands of clones, around 84% appearing once. This material consisted of PBMCs, taken around atezolizumab (anti-PD-L1) treatment. These receptors originate from a man aged 50-59 years with urothelial cancer.

Written as DNA, the CDR3 is TGCGCCAGCAGCCCTTCCGGGACAGGGGACGATGGCTACACCTTC. Amino acid sequence: CASSPSGTGDDGYTF. V and J are TRBV5-1 and TRBJ1-2; the match to TRBD1 covers 10 bases. The germline V gene has CDR1 SGHRS and CDR2 YFSETQ. V was pared by 4 bases and J by 6 bases, with 9 bases of the junction left unmatched. The CDR3 has 15 amino acids.

The chain combines TRBV30 with TRBJ2-7; possible D gene TRBD1, 6 bases. Trimming pared 2 bases from V and 2 bases from J, leaving 13 bases between. The CDR3 runs 14 residues. CDR1 and CDR2 from the germline V gene are GTSNPN and SVGIG (reference sequence). Here the CDR3 DNA reads TGTGCCTGGAGTCCCCCAGGGGCCACCTACGAGCAGTACTTC. The encoded protein is CAWSPPGATYEQYF.

This chain uses TRBV9 with TRBJ2-1; 10 bases fit TRBD1. This CDR3 spans 15 amino acids. The V gene's germline CDR1 is SGDLS and CDR2 YYNGEE. V dropped 3 bases and J dropped 7; count of bases not matched to a gene: 7. CDR3 sequence (DNA): TGTGCCAGCAGCGCCGACAGGGGGCTGGGGAATGAGCAGTTCTTC. This sequence encodes CASSADRGLGNEQFF.

The chain carries TRBV18 and TRBJ2-5, with 14 nucleotides matching TRBD2. Unmatched junction bases numbered 10, after V lost 3 bases and J lost 1 base. CDR1 is KGHSH, CDR2 LQKENI, per germline. This CDR3 is 19 amino acids long. The CDR3 here is CASSPPLGTSGSFQETQYF. For the CDR3, the DNA is TGTGCCAGCTCACCCCCTTTAGGGACTAGCGGGAGTTTCCAAGAGACCCAGTACTTC.

The chain has TRBV27 and TRBJ1-5; D not certain. The CDR3 extends over 16 amino acids. V lost 8 bases, J lost 6 bases, and 23 bases lay in between. Germline V gene data show CDR1 as MNHEY and CDR2 as SMNVEV (reference sequence). For the CDR3, the DNA is TGTGCCAGCCGCATAGGAGGCAGCCTTGTCGGTCAGCCCCAGCATTTT. Protein: CASRIGGSLVGQPQHF.

The chain couples TRBV9 to TRBJ1-2, with 7 bases fitting TRBD1. The length of the CDR3 is 15 residues. Germline lookup yields CDR1 SGDLS and CDR2 YYNGEE. The junction had 6 bases not matched to a gene; V was cut back by 3 bases and J by 1 base. In nucleotides, the CDR3 is TGTGCCAGCAGCGCGCGACAGGGTTTTAACTATGGCTACACCTTC. Protein product: CASSARQGFNYGYTF.

The J gene is TRBJ2-2, the V gene TRBV19; 7 bases fit TRBD1. Germline V CDR1 and CDR2: LNHDA, SQIVND (reference sequence). The trim removed 8 bases at V and 1 base at J, leaving 4 bases unmatched. The CDR3 totals 14 residues. In nucleotides, the CDR3 is TGTGCCAGTCGGACAGGATTGAACACCGGGGAGCTGTTTTTT. Translated, it gives CASRTGLNTGELFF.

The chain has TRBV9 and TRBJ1-2; 9 nucleotides match TRBD1. The V gene end was trimmed by 4 bases and the J gene end by 1 base; junction bases not matched to a gene: 8. Germline V CDR1 and CDR2: SGDLS, YYNGEE. The CDR3 runs to 16 residues. CDR3 sequence reads: CASSPRTGVLNYGYTF. DNA for the CDR3: TGTGCCAGCAGCCCTCGGACAGGGGTCCTTAACTATGGCTACACCTTC.

CDR3: CASSVGLAGWIEQFF. The CDR3 region has the DNA TGTGCCAGCAGCGTCGGACTAGCGGGATGGATTGAGCAGTTCTTC. V is TRBV9 and J is TRBJ2-1; 12 bases align to TRBD2. The CDR3 runs to 15 residues. With V trimmed by 2 bases and J by 9 bases, 6 bases remained unmatched. Germline V gene sequence: CDR1 SGDLS, CDR2 YYNGEE. Together with reference TRBV9 and TRBJ2-1, the CDR3 gives the full variable domain: DSGVTQTPKHLITATGQRVTLRCSPRSGDLSVYWYQQSLDQGLQFLIQYYNGEERAKGNILERFSAQQFPDLHSELNLSSLELGDSALYFCASSVGLAGWIEQFFGPGTRLTVL.

This chain uses TRBV2 with TRBJ2-7; 9 bases are shared with TRBD1. Germline-derived CDR1 and CDR2 are SNHLY and FYNNEI. The CDR3 totals 15 residues. V was pared by 6 bases and J by 5 bases, with 11 bases of the junction left unmatched. The CDR3 loop reads CASSADGTGWDEQYF. The CDR3 region has the DNA TGTGCCAGCAGCGCAGACGGGACAGGGTGGGACGAGCAGTACTTC.

The V gene is TRBV5-5, the J gene TRBJ2-1, with D perhaps TRBD2 (6 bases). The ends were cut back, 3 bases at V and 2 bases at J, with 9 bases in the middle. CDR3 length: 14 residues. In germline, CDR1 is SGHKS, CDR2 YYEKEE (reference sequence). The CDR3, as DNA: TGTGCCAGCAGCTCGGACTACACCTACAATGAGCAGTTCTTC. Its protein is CASSSDYTYNEQFF.

This clone was observed a handful of times. CDR3 sequence (DNA): TGTGCCAGTAGTATCCCCGGGACATCTGAAGCTTTCTTT. Translation gives CASSIPGTSEAFF. This chain joins TRBV19 and TRBJ1-1; a possible D gene is TRBD1 (6 bases). The CDR3 sequence is 13 residues long. CDR1 and CDR2 (germline): LNHDA, SQIVND (reference sequence). Deletions cut 3 bases from V and 6 bases from J, with 11 bases between.

The rearrangement uses TRBV20-1 and TRBJ1-2, with D tentatively TRBD1 (6 bases). Germline values: CDR1 DFQATT, CDR2 SNEGSKA (reference sequence). V lost 6 bases and J 6 bases, leaving 11 bases between the germline ends. The CDR3 consists of 11 residues. The CDR3 region has the DNA TGCAGTGCGAGGGGGGGAAATGGCTACACCTTC. As protein: CSARGGNGYTF.

CDR3 DNA: TGTGCCAGCAGCTTAAAAGGGGGCTATGGCTACACCTTC. This encodes CASSLKGGYGYTF. The rearrangement joins TRBV7-3 to TRBJ1-2, with D possibly TRBD1 on 6 matching bases. This CDR3 spans 13 amino acids. Germline-derived CDR1 and CDR2 are SGHTA and FQGTGA. Trimming removed 1 base at V and 4 bases at J, with 7 bases between. Filled out from reference TRBV7-3 and TRBJ1-2, the complete variable domain reads GAGVSQTPSNKVTEKGKYVELRCDPISGHTALYWYRQSLGQGPEFLIYFQGTGAADDSGLPNDRFFAVRPEGSVSTLKIQRTERGDSAVYLCASSLKGGYGYTFGSGTRLTVV.

V usage is TRBV6-5 and J usage is TRBJ2-4; TRBD2 agrees at 7 bases. V was clipped by 0 bases and J by 1 base; unmatched bases: 3. This CDR3 has 16 amino acids. Germline V gene data show CDR1 as MNHEY and CDR2 as SVGAGI. The CDR3 sequence is CASSYSGRGAKNIQYF. The CDR3 nucleotides are TGTGCCAGCAGTTACTCGGGGCGGGGGGCCAAAAACATTCAGTACTTC.

The rearrangement joins TRBV6-4 to TRBJ2-5; 9 bases line up with TRBD2. In germline, CDR1 is MRHNA, CDR2 SNTAGT. The CDR3 has 14 amino acids. J gave up 4 bases and V 0 bases, and 0 bases lay outside the gene matches. This CDR3 reads CASSDSRGGETQYF. The CDR3, as DNA: TGTGCCAGCAGTGACTCGCGGGGGGGAGAGACCCAGTACTTC.

The chain links TRBV9 to TRBJ2-4, with a tentative D call TRBD2 (6 bases). The V end lost 0 bases, the J end lost 5 bases, and 15 bases lay between the germline ends. Germline CDR1 is SGDLS and CDR2 is YYNGEE. The CDR3 has 16 amino acids. For the CDR3, the DNA is TGTGCCAGCAGCGTAGAAGACGGACTAATCGAAAACATTCAGTACTTC. Its protein is CASSVEDGLIENIQYF.

The chain uses TRBV10-2 and TRBJ1-3; tentative D call: TRBD1 (6 bases). The germline gives CDR1 WSHSY, CDR2 SAAADI. The CDR3 consists of 14 residues. Trimming cost V 4 bases and J 2 bases, with 9 bases left between them. This CDR3 is CASSVQGPGNTIYF. The CDR3 DNA reads TGCGCCAGCAGTGTACAGGGTCCTGGAAACACCATATATTTT.

This sequence joins TRBV19 and TRBJ2-5; a possible D gene is TRBD2 (5 bases). The ends were cut back, 8 bases at V and 7 bases at J, with 14 bases in the middle. The CDR3 loop spans 12 amino acids. Germline assignment: CDR1 LNHDA and CDR2 SQIVND (reference sequence). The chain's CDR3 is CASDNGRGTQYF. Here the CDR3 DNA reads TGTGCCAGTGACAATGGACGGGGGACCCAGTACTTC. The complete variable domain, with remaining parts taken from reference TRBV19 and TRBJ2-5, reads DGGITQSPKYLFRKEGQNVTLSCEQNLNHDAMYWYRQDPGQGLRLIYYSQIVNDFQKGDIAEGYSVSREKKESFPLTVTSAQKNPTAFYLCASDNGRGTQYFGPGTRLLVL.

This chain connects TRBV28 to TRBJ2-7; 7 bases match TRBD1. The CDR3 has 14 residues. V shed 0 bases, J shed 5 bases, and the junction held 4 bases outside the gene matches. Germline V lookup: CDR1 MDHEN, CDR2 SYDVKM. CDR3 nucleotides: TGTGCCAGCAGTTTATGGGACAGGATCAACGAGCAGTACTTC. Translating gives CASSLWDRINEQYF.

The chain has TRBV19 and TRBJ1-1, with a possible D match to TRBD1 (6 bases). This CDR3 spans 15 amino acids. Trimming left V 1 base short and J 7 bases short, with 16 bases between. In germline, CDR1 is LNHDA, CDR2 SQIVND (reference sequence). In DNA, the CDR3 is TGTGCCAGTAGTATAGCAGGGGCATGGTATATTGAAGCTTTCTTT. It yields the protein CASSIAGAWYIEAFF.

The chain recombines TRBV5-1 with TRBJ2-5, with D maybe TRBD1 (5 bases). The ends were cut back, 3 bases at V and 2 bases at J, with 8 bases in the middle. CDR1 is SGHRS and CDR2 is YFSETQ in the germline V gene. The CDR3 is 13 amino acids. CDR3 in DNA: TGCGCCAGCAGCTCAGGGTTTCAAGAGACCCAGTACTTC. As protein: CASSSGFQETQYF. The variable domain in full, with the rest retrieved from reference TRBV5-1 and TRBJ2-5, is KAGVTQTPRYLIKTRGQQVTLSCSPISGHRSVSWYQQTPGQGLQFLFEYFSETQRNKGNFPGRFSGRQFSNSRSEMNVSTLELGDSALYLCASSSGFQETQYFGPGTRLLVL.

The chain has TRBV4-3 and TRBJ1-5; D gene unclear. The CDR3 has 14 residues. With 1 base removed from V and 0 bases from J, the gap between germline ends came to 4 bases. The germline V gene has CDR1 LGHNA and CDR2 YSLEER. Here the CDR3 DNA reads TGCGCCAGCAGCCAAGGACATAGCAATCAGCCCCAGCATTTT. This translates into CASSQGHSNQPQHF.

The count of this clone is one. V gene TRBV5-4 combines with J gene TRBJ2-3; TRBD2 aligns across 8 bases. CDR3 size: 16 residues. Germline V lookup: CDR1 SGHNT, CDR2 YYREEE (reference sequence). With 2 bases clipped from V and 1 base from J, the junction kept 6 bases outside the gene matches. In nucleotides, the CDR3 is TGTGCCAGCAGCTTAAAGACTAGCGCCCGCACAGATACGCAGTATTTT. This sequence encodes CASSLKTSARTDTQYF.

The J gene is TRBJ2-5, the V gene TRBV27; D possibly corresponds to TRBD2 (6 bases). Germline V gene lookup returns CDR1 MNHEY and CDR2 SMNVEV (reference sequence). V shed 2 bases and J shed 4 bases, with 14 bases lying between them. This CDR3 contains 15 residues. The chain's CDR3 is CASSLDSPGRETQYF. CDR3 nucleotides: TGTGCCAGCAGTTTAGACTCCCCCGGGAGAGAGACCCAGTACTTC.

This chain joins TRBV5-1 and TRBJ2-2, with TRBD1 identical over 7 bases. The germline CDR1 and CDR2 sequences are SGHRS and YFSETQ. The CDR3 runs 15 residues. V shed 5 bases, J shed 2 bases, and the junction held 6 bases outside the gene matches. In DNA, the CDR3 is TGCGCCAGCAGACAGGGACAGTTAAACACCGGGGAGCTGTTTTTT. The encoded protein is CASRQGQLNTGELFF.

This rearrangement joins TRBV2 to TRBJ2-5; 9 nucleotides align to TRBD2. The CDR3 covers 14 residues. V shed 11 bases, J shed 2 bases, and the junction held 9 bases outside the gene matches. Germline V lookup: CDR1 SNHLY, CDR2 FYNNEI. The CDR3 bases are TGTGCCGGCCGACCGGGACTAGCACAAGAGACCCAGTACTTC. It yields the protein CAGRPGLAQETQYF. The full variable domain, with the rest looked up from reference TRBV2 and TRBJ2-5, is EPEVTQTPSHQVTQMGQEVILRCVPISNHLYFYWYRQILGQKVEFLVSFYNNEISEKSEIFDDQFSVERPDGSNFTLKIRSTKLEDSAMYFCAGRPGLAQETQYFGPGTRLLVL.

The table lists this clone with a count of one. The J gene is TRBJ2-5, the V gene TRBV14, with TRBD1 matching 7 bases. Germline trimming cut 0 bases from V and 2 bases from J; bases unmatched to any gene: 9. Germline-derived CDR1 and CDR2 are SGHDN and FVKESK. CDR3 length: 17 amino acids. CDR3 loop: CASSQDRGTEPQETQYF. The CDR3 region has the DNA TGTGCCAGCAGCCAAGATAGAGGGACAGAACCACAAGAGACCCAGTACTTC.